This entry describes one T cell receptor beta chain. Its antigen is unidentified. The data originate from a study of shared clonotypes between healthy human individuals. V lost 3 bases, J lost 6 bases, and 12 bases lay in between. Germline V CDR1 and CDR2: MNHEY, SMNVEV (reference sequence). This CDR3 has 14 residues. General study points: The sharing of about 5% of naive CD4 clonotypes was seen across a handful of donors. A generally larger estimated richness was seen in naive subsets than in memory subsets.

Cells designated naive CD8 were CD45RO-negative and were positively selected for CCR7, with terminally differentiated effector memory CD45RA+ cells excluded. Repertoires were generated with immunoSEQ multiplex PCR, while TCRdb's copy carries only in-frame clones and drops some. In the table there are about 2.1 million clones, roughly 93% of which are singletons. Sequencing was done on a sample of naive CD8+ T cells from PBMCs. The source is a young man in good health. Some clones in this sample may be carry-over from other donors' samples. This rearrangement joins TRBV27 to TRBJ2-1, with D possibly being TRBD1 or TRBD2 (5 bases each). The CDR3 DNA sequence: TGTGCCAGCAGTTTCGGGACCCGTTCCAATGAGCAGTTCTTC. The encoded protein is CASSFGTRSNEQFF.